This TCR beta chain was identified in a study of beta chain features in type 1 diabetes. Study in general: All samples together contributed 95 million to 110 million sorted cells for examination.

The CDR3 totals 14 residues. V was shortened by 4 bases and J by 1 base, with 11 bases between the two germline ends. Germline CDR1 is SGHVS and CDR2 is FNYEAQ. This clone was seen a few times. The antigen is unknown. Points from the study as a whole: Insertions were fewer and deletions more numerous at VDJ junctions in type 1 diabetes patients. Because the template was cDNA, high-expressing cells might be over-represented. Shortening that was moderate but significant affected the TCRB CDR3s of Type 1 diabetes patients in all four CD4+ subsets.

Expressed TCRB transcripts got sequenced, as all isolated RNA was reverse transcribed. Method: immunoSEQ multiplex PCR; TCRdb's copy keeps in-frame clones and lacks some. The sample holds 100,000 to 150,000 clones, about 17% seen once. The sample consisted of central memory CD4+ T cells from blood. This chain uses TRBV7-6 with TRBJ2-7, with D hard to call. This sequence originates from a man in his thirties or forties with type 1 diabetes. The CDR3, as DNA: TGTGCCAGCAGCTACTCAAGGGTTTCCTACGAGCAGTACTTC. It is translated as CASSYSRVSYEQYF. The entire variable domain, with the rest obtained from reference TRBV7-6 and TRBJ2-7, is as follows: GAGVSQSPRYKVTKRGQDVALRCDPISGHVSLYWYRQALGQGPEFLTYFNYEAQQDKSGLPNDRFSAERPEGSISTLTIQRTEQRDSAMYRCASSYSRVSYEQYFGPGTRLTVT.